This passage covers 15 T cell receptor beta chains from one sample sequenced in a study of spatial heterogeneity in lung cancer. Time point described: sample taken at primary tumor resection. No cell sorting; template was whole RNA from tumor, lung tissue or PBMC. Each CDR3 protein gets one entry after TCRdb re-called the 5' RACE reads with MiXCR. The table lists tens of thousands of distinct CDR3 sequences, approximately 5.3% of them singletons. The sample was PBMCs, taken at surgery. All receptors derive from a male donor with early-stage non-small cell lung cancer.

This clonotype was found many times. The chain employs TRBV6-5 and TRBJ2-1, with no clear D. V was clipped by 5 bases and J by 2 bases, with 19 bases between them. CDR3 size: 17 residues. Germline-derived CDR1 and CDR2 are MNHEY and SVGAGI. This CDR3 is CASSTMDPLVTYNEQFF. In DNA, the CDR3 is TGTGCCAGCAGTACGATGGACCCCTTGGTGACCTACAATGAGCAGTTCTTC.

Many counts were recorded for this clonotype. The gene calls are TRBV30 and TRBJ2-7; D is unresolved. V was trimmed by 0 bases and J by 7 bases, leaving 7 bases between them. Germline lookup yields CDR1 GTSNPN and CDR2 SVGIG (reference sequence). The CDR3 extends over 11 amino acids. This CDR3 reads CAWSVGAEQYF. The CDR3 DNA reads as TGTGCCTGGAGTGTAGGAGCTGAGCAGTACTTC.

The sample holds many counts of this clonotype. The chain uses TRBV11-2 and TRBJ1-6, with D possibly being TRBD1 (6 bases). The CDR3 is 15 residues long. V lost 4 bases, J lost 8 bases, and 15 bases lay in between. Germline V CDR1 and CDR2: SGHAT, FQNNGV. The CDR3 loop reads CASSSRWWTDSPLHF. For the CDR3, the DNA is TGTGCCAGCAGCTCCAGGTGGTGGACAGATTCACCCCTCCACTTT.

Many counts were recorded for this clonotype. The V call is TRBV5-6, the J call TRBJ2-4; D not resolved. Between the trimmed V and J ends, which lost 3 bases and 1 base, there was a span of 14 bases. Germline CDR1 and CDR2: SGHDT and YYEEEE. CDR3 size: 16 residues. CDR3 bases: TGTGCCAGCAGCTCGCCCCTCGCCTCGGCCAAAAACATTCAGTACTTC. Translating it yields CASSSPLASAKNIQYF.

CDR3: CASRQSDRVNGYTF. The CDR3, as DNA: TGTGCCAGCAGGCAATCGGACAGGGTCAATGGCTACACCTTC. The genes are TRBV3-1 and TRBJ1-2, with 8 positions matching TRBD1. V was clipped by 6 bases and J by 6 bases; unmatched bases: 9. The CDR3 has 14 residues. Germline values: CDR1 LGHDT, CDR2 YNNKEL (reference sequence).

The table lists this clonotype with many counts. The chain uses TRBV5-1 and TRBJ1-2; the match to TRBD1 covers 7 bases. This CDR3 has 13 residues. The ends lost 4 bases at V and 2 bases at J; junction bases unmatched: 2. Germline V gene sequence: CDR1 SGHRS, CDR2 YFSETQ. CDR3 DNA: TGCGCCAGCAGCGTGGGACAGAACTATGGCTACACCTTC. It encodes CASSVGQNYGYTF.

This clonotype was detected ten times or more. This chain connects TRBV6-5 to TRBJ1-3; D gene uncertain. The germline CDR1 and CDR2 sequences are MNHEY and SVGAGI. The ends were cut back, 5 bases at V and 14 bases at J, with 16 bases in the middle. The CDR3 loop spans 12 amino acids. The CDR3 coding sequence is TGTGCCAGCAGTCCCGCGGGCAGTTGGTTATATTTT. This gives the protein CASSPAGSWLYF.

This clonotype was seen at least ten times. CDR3 amino acids: CASSPMLNTEAFF. Here the CDR3 DNA reads TGTGCCAGCAGCCCCATGTTGAACACTGAAGCTTTCTTT. The V call is TRBV12-3 or TRBV12-4, the J call TRBJ1-1; D gene ambiguous. Trimming shortened V by 6 bases and J by 0 bases, and 8 bases separated the two germline ends. This CDR3 spans 13 amino acids.

There are many counts of this clonotype. In DNA form, the CDR3 reads TGCAGTGCAAGCGGCGGAGGGGGAGAGACCCAGTACTTC. Its translation: CSASGGGGETQYF. The rearrangement links TRBV20-1 to TRBJ2-5; D may correspond to TRBD1 or TRBD2 (6 bases each). Germline CDR1 reads DFQATT; CDR2 reads SNEGSKA (reference sequence). The CDR3 runs 13 residues. Deletions cut 6 bases from V and 4 bases from J, with 15 bases between.

This clonotype has a count of ten or more. This rearrangement joins TRBV10-3 to TRBJ1-2; D call uncertain. The V end was cut by 0 bases, the J end by 7 bases, with 6 bases between. The length of the CDR3 is 12 residues. Germline CDR1 ENHRY, CDR2 SYGVKD. The CDR3 reads CAISESTPGYTF. DNA of the CDR3: TGTGCCATCAGTGAGTCAACCCCTGGCTACACCTTC.

This clonotype occurred a few times. The chain carries TRBV5-4 and TRBJ2-5; the D gene is possibly TRBD1 (6 bases). This CDR3 has 14 residues. V shed 2 bases and J shed 7 bases, with 15 bases lying between them. Germline CDR1 reads SGHNT; CDR2 reads YYREEE (reference sequence). CDR3 residues: CASSFEQGKGTQYF. The CDR3 DNA is TGTGCCAGCAGCTTTGAACAGGGCAAGGGGACCCAGTACTTC.

By proportion, this clonotype is medium-sized. The rearrangement joins TRBV27 to TRBJ2-7; D gene uncertain. This CDR3 is built from 14 residues. The germline CDR1 and CDR2 sequences are MNHEY and SMNVEV (reference sequence). With 3 bases removed from V and 3 bases from J, the gap between germline ends came to 12 bases. The DNA for the CDR3 is TGTGCCAGCAGTTTGGGTGGCCCCCACTACGAGCAGTACTTC. Protein product: CASSLGGPHYEQYF.

This clonotype was detected ten times or more. The genes are TRBV6-5 and TRBJ1-3; the D is unclear. Germline CDR1 MNHEY, CDR2 SVGAGI. Trimming cost V 0 bases and J 0 bases, with 6 bases left between them. This CDR3 is 15 amino acids long. CDR3: CASSYSRGSGNTIYF. The CDR3 DNA sequence: TGTGCCAGCAGTTACTCCCGGGGCTCTGGAAACACCATATATTTT.

This clonotype was detected many times. V usage is TRBV12-5 and J usage is TRBJ2-1; 7 bases line up with TRBD1. CDR1 LGHNT and CDR2 FRNRAP come from the germline V gene. This CDR3 is 13 amino acids long. J lost 9 bases, V lost 5 bases, and 7 bases had no gene match. CDR3 amino acids: CASGIKQGSEQFF. CDR3 DNA sequence: TGTGCTAGTGGTATAAAACAGGGGAGTGAGCAGTTCTTC.

In its sample, this clonotype was seen a few times. The chain carries TRBV11-2 and TRBJ1-2; no reliable D call. The CDR3 consists of 13 residues. V was clipped by 0 bases and J by 5 bases, with 7 bases between them. CDR1 is SGHAT, CDR2 FQNNGV, per germline. CDR3 DNA sequence: TGTGCCAGCAGCTTAGATTATGGTTATGGCTACACCTTC. Protein sequence: CASSLDYGYGYTF.